Each of the 9 T cell receptor beta chains below was sequenced from the same sample in a study of blood T cell repertoires in COVID-19. Using immunoSEQ multiplex PCR, the repertoire was profiled, and TCRdb retains in-frame clones only, with some absent. The sample yields more than 200,000 clones, around nine tenths seen once. Sequencing used PBMCs or T cells enriched from blood (not recorded which). The receptors here all came from a woman aged 45 to 65 who had recovered from COVID-19.

This CDR3 is CASSLTDRGEAFF. The CDR3 DNA reads as TGTGCCAGCAGTTTAACGGACAGGGGGGAAGCTTTCTTT. The chain recombines TRBV28 with TRBJ1-1, with 10 bases fitting TRBD1. Germline V gene lookup returns CDR1 MDHEN and CDR2 SYDVKM. The CDR3 is 13 residues long. The trim removed 2 bases at V and 8 bases at J, leaving 2 bases unmatched.

This rearrangement joins TRBV24-1 to TRBJ2-2; D is perhaps TRBD1 (6 bases). This CDR3 region has 14 residues. Germline V gene sequence: CDR1 KGHDR, CDR2 SFDVKD. The V end was cut by 7 bases, the J end by 4 bases, with 12 bases between. The CDR3 DNA reads as TGTGCCACCAGACAGGGATCAAGCACCGGGGAGCTGTTTTTT. The encoded protein is CATRQGSSTGELFF.

This clone has only a few counts. V gene TRBV5-1 combines with J gene TRBJ1-6; the D gene is possibly TRBD1 (5 bases). Between the trimmed V and J ends, which lost 0 bases and 3 bases, there was a span of 13 bases. The CDR3 loop spans 17 amino acids. Germline CDR1 and CDR2: SGHRS and YFSETQ. CDR3 region: CASSLEPGQGYNSPLHF. Written as DNA, the CDR3 is TGCGCCAGCAGCTTGGAACCCGGGCAGGGCTATAATTCACCCCTCCACTTT.

This rearrangement joins TRBV18 to TRBJ2-2; TRBD2 matches 12 bases. V dropped 3 bases and J dropped 0; count of bases not matched to a gene: 2. The CDR3 loop spans 17 amino acids. The germline gives CDR1 KGHSH, CDR2 LQKENI. DNA for the CDR3: TGTGCCAGCTCACCCTGGACTAGCGGGGCGAACACCGGGGAGCTGTTTTTT. Translated: CASSPWTSGANTGELFF.

The rearrangement links TRBV28 to TRBJ1-2, with D possibly matching TRBD1 (5 bases). Between the trimmed V and J ends, which lost 2 bases and 6 bases, there was a span of 10 bases. There are 13 residues in the CDR3. The germline CDR1 and CDR2 sequences are MDHEN and SYDVKM. The CDR3 protein is CASSLGRGNGYTF. The CDR3 DNA reads as TGTGCCAGCAGTTTAGGGCGGGGGAATGGCTACACCTTC.

The chain carries TRBV30 and TRBJ1-3, with D unclear. The length of the CDR3 is 15 residues. V was shortened by 3 bases and J by 0 bases, with 12 bases between the two germline ends. Germline assignment: CDR1 GTSNPN and CDR2 SVGIG (reference sequence). DNA for the CDR3: TGTGCCTGGAGGGGCGAGGGCTACTCTGGAAACACCATATATTTT. Translating it yields CAWRGEGYSGNTIYF.

The table lists this clone with a few counts. The chain links TRBV6-5 to TRBJ2-7, with 12 nucleotides matching TRBD2. The CDR3 is 14 amino acids. V was clipped by 8 bases and J by 3 bases; unmatched bases: 5. Germline lookup yields CDR1 MNHEY and CDR2 SVGAGI. CDR3 loop: CASPSGRDHYEQYF. The CDR3 DNA follows: TGTGCCAGCCCTAGCGGGAGGGACCACTACGAGCAGTACTTC.

The V and J genes are TRBV25-1 and TRBJ2-7; 10 bases map to TRBD2. V lost 2 bases and J lost 6; bases outside the gene matches: 7. This CDR3 is built from 15 residues. CDR1 and CDR2 (germline): MGHDK, SYGVNS. The CDR3 here is CASSEHSGRPSEQYF. The CDR3 bases are TGTGCCAGCAGTGAACATAGCGGGAGGCCGAGCGAGCAGTACTTC.

This clone was seen once. The chain has TRBV27 and TRBJ2-7, with TRBD1 matching 8 bases. CDR3 size: 16 residues. The V gene end was trimmed by 5 bases and the J gene end by 2 bases; junction bases not matched to a gene: 11. Germline V gene data show CDR1 as MNHEY and CDR2 as SMNVEV (reference sequence). CDR3 amino acids: CASSISSPGQAYEQYF. The CDR3 nucleotides read TGTGCCAGCAGTATAAGTTCTCCGGGACAGGCCTACGAGCAGTACTTC.